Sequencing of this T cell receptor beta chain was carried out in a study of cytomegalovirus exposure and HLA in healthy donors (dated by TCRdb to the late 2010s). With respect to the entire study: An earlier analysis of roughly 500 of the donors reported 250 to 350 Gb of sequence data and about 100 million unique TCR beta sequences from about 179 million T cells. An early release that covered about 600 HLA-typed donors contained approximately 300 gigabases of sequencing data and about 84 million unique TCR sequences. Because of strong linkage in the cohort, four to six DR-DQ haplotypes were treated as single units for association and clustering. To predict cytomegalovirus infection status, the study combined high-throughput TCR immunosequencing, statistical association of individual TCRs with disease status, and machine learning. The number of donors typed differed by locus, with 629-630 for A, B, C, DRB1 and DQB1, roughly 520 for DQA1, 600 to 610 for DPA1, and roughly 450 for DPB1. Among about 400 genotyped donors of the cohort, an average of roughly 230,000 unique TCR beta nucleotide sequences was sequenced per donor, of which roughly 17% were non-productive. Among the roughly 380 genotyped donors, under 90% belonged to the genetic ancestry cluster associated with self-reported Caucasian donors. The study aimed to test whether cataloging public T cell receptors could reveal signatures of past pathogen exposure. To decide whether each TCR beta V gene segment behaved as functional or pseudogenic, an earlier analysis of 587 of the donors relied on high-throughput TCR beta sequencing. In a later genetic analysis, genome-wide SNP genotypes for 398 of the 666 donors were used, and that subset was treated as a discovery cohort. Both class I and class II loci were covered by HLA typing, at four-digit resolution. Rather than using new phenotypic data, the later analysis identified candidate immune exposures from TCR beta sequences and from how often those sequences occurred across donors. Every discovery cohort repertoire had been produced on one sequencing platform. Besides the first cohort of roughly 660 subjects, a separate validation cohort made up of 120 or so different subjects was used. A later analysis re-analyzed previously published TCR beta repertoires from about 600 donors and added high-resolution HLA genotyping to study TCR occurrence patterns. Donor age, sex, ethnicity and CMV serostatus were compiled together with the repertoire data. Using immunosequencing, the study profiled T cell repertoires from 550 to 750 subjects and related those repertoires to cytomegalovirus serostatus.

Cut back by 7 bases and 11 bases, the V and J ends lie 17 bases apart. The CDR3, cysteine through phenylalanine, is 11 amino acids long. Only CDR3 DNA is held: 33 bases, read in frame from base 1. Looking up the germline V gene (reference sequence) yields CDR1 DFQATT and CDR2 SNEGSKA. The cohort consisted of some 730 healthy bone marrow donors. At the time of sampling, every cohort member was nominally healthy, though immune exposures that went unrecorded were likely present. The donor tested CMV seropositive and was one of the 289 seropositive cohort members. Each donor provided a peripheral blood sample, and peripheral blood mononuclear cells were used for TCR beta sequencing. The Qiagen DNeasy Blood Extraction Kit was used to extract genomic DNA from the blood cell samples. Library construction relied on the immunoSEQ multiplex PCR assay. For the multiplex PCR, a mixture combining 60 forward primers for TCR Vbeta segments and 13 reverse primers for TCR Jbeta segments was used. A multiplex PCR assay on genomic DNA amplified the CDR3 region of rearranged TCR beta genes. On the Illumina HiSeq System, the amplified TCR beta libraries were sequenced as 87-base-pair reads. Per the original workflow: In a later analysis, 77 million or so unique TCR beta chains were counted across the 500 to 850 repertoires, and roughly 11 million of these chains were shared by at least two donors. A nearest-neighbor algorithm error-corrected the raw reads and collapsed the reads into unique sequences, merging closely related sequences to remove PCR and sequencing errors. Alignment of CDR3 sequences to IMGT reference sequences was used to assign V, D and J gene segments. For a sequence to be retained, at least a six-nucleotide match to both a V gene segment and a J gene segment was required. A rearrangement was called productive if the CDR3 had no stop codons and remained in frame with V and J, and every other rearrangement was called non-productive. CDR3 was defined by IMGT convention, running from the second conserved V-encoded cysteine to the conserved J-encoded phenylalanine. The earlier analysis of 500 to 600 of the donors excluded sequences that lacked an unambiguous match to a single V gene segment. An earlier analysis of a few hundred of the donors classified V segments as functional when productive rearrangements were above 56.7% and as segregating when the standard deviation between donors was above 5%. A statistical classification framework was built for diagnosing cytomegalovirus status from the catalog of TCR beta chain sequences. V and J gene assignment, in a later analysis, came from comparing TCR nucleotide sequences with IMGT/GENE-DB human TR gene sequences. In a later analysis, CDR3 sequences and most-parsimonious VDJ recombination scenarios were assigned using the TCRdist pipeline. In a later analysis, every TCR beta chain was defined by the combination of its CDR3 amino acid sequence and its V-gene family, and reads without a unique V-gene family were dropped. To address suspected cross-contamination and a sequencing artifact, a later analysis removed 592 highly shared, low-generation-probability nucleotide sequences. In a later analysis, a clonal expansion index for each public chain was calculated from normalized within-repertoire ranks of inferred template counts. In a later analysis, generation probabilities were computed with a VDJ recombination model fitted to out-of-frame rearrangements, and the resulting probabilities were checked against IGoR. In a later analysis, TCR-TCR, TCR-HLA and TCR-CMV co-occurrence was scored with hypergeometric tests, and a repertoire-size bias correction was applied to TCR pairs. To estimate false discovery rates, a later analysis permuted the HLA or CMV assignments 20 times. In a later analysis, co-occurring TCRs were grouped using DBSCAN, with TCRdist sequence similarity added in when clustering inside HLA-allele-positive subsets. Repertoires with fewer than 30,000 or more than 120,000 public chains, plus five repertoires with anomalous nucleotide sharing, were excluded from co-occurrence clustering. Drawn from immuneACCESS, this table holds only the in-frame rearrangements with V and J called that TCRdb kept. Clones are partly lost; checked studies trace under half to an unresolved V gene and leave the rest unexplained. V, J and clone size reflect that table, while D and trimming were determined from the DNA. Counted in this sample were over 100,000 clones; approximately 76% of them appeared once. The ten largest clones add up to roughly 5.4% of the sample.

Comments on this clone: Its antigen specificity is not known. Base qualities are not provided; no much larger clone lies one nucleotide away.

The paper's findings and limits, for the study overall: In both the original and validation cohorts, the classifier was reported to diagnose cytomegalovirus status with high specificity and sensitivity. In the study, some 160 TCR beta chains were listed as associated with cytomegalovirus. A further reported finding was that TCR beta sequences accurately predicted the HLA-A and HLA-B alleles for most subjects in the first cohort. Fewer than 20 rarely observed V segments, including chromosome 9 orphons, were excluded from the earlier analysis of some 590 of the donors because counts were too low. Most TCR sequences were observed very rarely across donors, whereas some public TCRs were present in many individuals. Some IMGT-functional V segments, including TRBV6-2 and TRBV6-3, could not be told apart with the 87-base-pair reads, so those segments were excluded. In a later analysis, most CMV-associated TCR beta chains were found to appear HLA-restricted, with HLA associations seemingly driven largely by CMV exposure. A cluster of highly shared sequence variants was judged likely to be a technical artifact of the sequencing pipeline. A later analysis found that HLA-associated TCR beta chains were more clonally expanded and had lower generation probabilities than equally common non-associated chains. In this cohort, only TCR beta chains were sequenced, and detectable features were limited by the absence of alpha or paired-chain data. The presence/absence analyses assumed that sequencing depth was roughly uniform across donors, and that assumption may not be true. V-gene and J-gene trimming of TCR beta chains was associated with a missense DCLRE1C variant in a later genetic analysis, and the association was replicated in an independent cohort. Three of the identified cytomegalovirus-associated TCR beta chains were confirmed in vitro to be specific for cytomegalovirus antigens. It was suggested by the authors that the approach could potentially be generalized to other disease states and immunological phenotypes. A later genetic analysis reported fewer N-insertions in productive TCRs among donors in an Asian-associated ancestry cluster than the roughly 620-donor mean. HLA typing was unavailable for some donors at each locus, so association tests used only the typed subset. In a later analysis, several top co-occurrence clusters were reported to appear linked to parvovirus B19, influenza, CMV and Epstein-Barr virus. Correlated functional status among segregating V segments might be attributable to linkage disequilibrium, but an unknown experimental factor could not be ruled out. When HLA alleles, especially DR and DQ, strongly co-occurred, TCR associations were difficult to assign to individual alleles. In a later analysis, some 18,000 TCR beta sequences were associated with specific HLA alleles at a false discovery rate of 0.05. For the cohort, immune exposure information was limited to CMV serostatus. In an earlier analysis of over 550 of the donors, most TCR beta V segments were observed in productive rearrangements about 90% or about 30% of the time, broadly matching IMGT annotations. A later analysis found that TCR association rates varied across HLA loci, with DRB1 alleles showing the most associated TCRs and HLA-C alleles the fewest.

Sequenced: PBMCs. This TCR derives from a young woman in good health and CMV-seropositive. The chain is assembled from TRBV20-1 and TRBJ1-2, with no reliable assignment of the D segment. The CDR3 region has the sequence CSVPLNGEYTF. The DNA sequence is TGCAGTGTTCCCCTCAATGGAGAGTACACCTTC.